What follows are 29 T cell receptor beta chains derived from one specimen sequenced in a study of blood T cell repertoires in COVID-19. The method was immunoSEQ multiplex PCR; TCRdb's version includes in-frame clones alone and lacks a portion of them. Counted here are a few hundred thousand clones, about 90% occurring once; the ten biggest clones make up approximately 2.5%. The sample comprised peripheral blood. The receptors here all came from a young adult with COVID-19, enrolled during active disease.

This clone appeared once. The genes are TRBV5-6 and TRBJ2-2; 7 bases match TRBD1. CDR1 is SGHDT and CDR2 is YYEEEE in the germline V gene. The CDR3 spans 13 residues. After removal of 3 bases from V and 6 bases from J, the junction contained 2 bases not matched to a gene. This CDR3 reads CASSSGQAGELFF. CDR3 coding DNA: TGTGCCAGCAGCTCCGGACAGGCCGGGGAGCTGTTTTTT.

This chain links TRBV11-2 with TRBJ2-2; a possible D gene is TRBD2 (6 bases). CDR1 SGHAT and CDR2 FQNNGV come from the germline V gene. This CDR3 is built from 15 residues. The V end lost 3 bases, the J end lost 3 bases, and 11 bases lay between the germline ends. The CDR3 DNA reads as TGTGCCAGCAGCTTCCGGGACTCCTACACCGGGGAGCTGTTTTTT. Protein: CASSFRDSYTGELFF.

This clone was picked up one time. The rearrangement uses TRBV20-1 and TRBJ2-7; 8 bases line up with TRBD2. Germline CDR1 and CDR2: DFQATT and SNEGSKA (reference sequence). V gave up 3 bases and J gave up 1 base; unmatched junction bases: 11. The CDR3 contains 16 residues. CDR3 residues: CSASPGSGTSSYEQYF. Written as DNA, the CDR3 is TGCAGTGCTAGTCCAGGATCCGGGACTAGTTCCTACGAGCAGTACTTC.

This rearrangement joins TRBV29-1 to TRBJ2-7; D possibly corresponds to TRBD2 (5 bases). V shed 4 bases and J shed 4 bases, with 8 bases lying between them. This CDR3 region has 11 residues. CDR1 and CDR2 (germline): SQVTM, ANQGSEA. The CDR3 is CSVALAYEQYF. In nucleotides, the CDR3 is TGCAGCGTTGCTCTAGCTTACGAGCAGTACTTC.

Remarks on this clone: One junction end does not reproduce the germline sequence, and a read error may be involved. The genes are TRBV7-7 and TRBJ2-3; D is possibly TRBD2 (6 bases). The germline V gene encodes CDR1 SSHAT and CDR2 FNYEAQ (reference sequence). The CDR3 is 15 residues long. CDR3 loop: CASSLAGRITDTQYF. Here the CDR3 DNA reads TGTGCTAGCAGCCTCGCAGGGAGGATCACAGATACGCAGTATTTT.

This chain links TRBV18 with TRBJ1-5; D is possibly TRBD1 (6 bases). V dropped 2 bases and J dropped 5 bases, with 7 bases sitting between them. This CDR3 is 13 amino acids long. Germline CDR1 reads KGHSH; CDR2 reads LQKENI. The CDR3 spells CASSPGGDQPQHF. The CDR3 region has the DNA TGTGCCAGCTCACCAGGGGGCGATCAGCCCCAGCATTTT.

V is TRBV6-4 and J is TRBJ1-2, with 7 bases that match TRBD1. This CDR3 region has 15 residues. CDR1 and CDR2 (germline): MRHNA, SNTAGT. The V and J ends lost 3 bases and 6 bases, in that order; junction bases with no gene match: 10. The CDR3 sequence is CASSEFFGTADGYTF. The CDR3 nucleotides are TGTGCCAGCAGTGAATTTTTTGGGACAGCCGATGGCTACACCTTC.

To note about this clone: This CDR3 is also generated by other DNA sequences in the sample. The rearrangement links TRBV7-9 to TRBJ2-3; no reliable D call. V lost 4 bases, J lost 4 bases, and 9 bases lay in between. The CDR3 consists of 13 residues. The V gene's germline CDR1 is SEHNR and CDR2 FQNEAQ (reference sequence). The CDR3 nucleotides read TGTGCCAGCAGCTCCCAGGAAGCAGATACGCAGTATTTT. It encodes CASSSQEADTQYF.

This rearrangement joins TRBV5-1 to TRBJ2-3; TRBD2 aligns across 8 bases. Germline V gene lookup returns CDR1 SGHRS and CDR2 YFSETQ. Trimming cost V 4 bases and J 2 bases; bases outside gene matches: 12. The CDR3 has 17 residues. In DNA form, the CDR3 reads TGCGCCAGCAGCCAACCTCTGGGTAGCGGGATCACAGATACGCAGTATTTT. This codes for CASSQPLGSGITDTQYF.

The CDR3 loop reads CASSGQGAGNTIYF. The CDR3 coding sequence is TGTGCCAGCAGCGGACAGGGTGCGGGAAACACCATATATTTT. V gene TRBV27 combines with J gene TRBJ1-3; 8 bases align to TRBD1. With V trimmed by 6 bases and J by 4 bases, 5 bases remained unmatched. Germline CDR1 and CDR2: MNHEY and SMNVEV (reference sequence). The CDR3 loop spans 14 amino acids.

The V and J genes are TRBV5-6 and TRBJ2-7; 7 nucleotides agree with TRBD1. The V gene end was trimmed by 4 bases and the J gene end by 0 bases; junction bases not matched to a gene: 7. Germline V gives CDR1 SGHDT, CDR2 YYEEEE. This CDR3 has 15 residues. CDR3 loop: CASSPGQTNSYEQYF. DNA of the CDR3: TGTGCCAGCAGCCCGGGACAGACAAACTCCTACGAGCAGTACTTC.

The chain has TRBV9 and TRBJ2-5, with D maybe TRBD2 (6 bases). This CDR3 region has 14 residues. V lost 1 base to trimming and J lost 2 bases, with 9 bases between them. Germline assignment: CDR1 SGDLS and CDR2 YYNGEE. CDR3 residues: CASSVKAGQETQYF. CDR3 nucleotide sequence: TGTGCCAGCAGCGTAAAAGCGGGTCAAGAGACCCAGTACTTC.

Comments on this clone: Other DNA sequences of this sample code for an identical CDR3. The V and J genes are TRBV4-1 and TRBJ2-7, with 10 bases that match TRBD1. CDR1 and CDR2 (germline): MGHRA, YSYEKL. Germline trimming cut 4 bases from V and 3 bases from J; bases unmatched to any gene: 6. The CDR3 runs 15 residues. The CDR3 DNA follows: TGCGCCAGCAGCCTCTCCGGGACAGGGGACTACGAGCAGTACTTC. The encoded protein is CASSLSGTGDYEQYF.

This chain joins TRBV19 and TRBJ2-7; D might be TRBD1 (5 bases). The V end lost 3 bases, the J end lost 0 bases, and 12 bases lay between the germline ends. The CDR3 loop spans 15 amino acids. The germline V gene encodes CDR1 LNHDA and CDR2 SQIVND (reference sequence). The CDR3 nucleotides are TGTGCCAGTAGTATCGGGCAGGGTAGCTCCTACGAGCAGTACTTC. Encoded protein: CASSIGQGSSYEQYF.

CDR3 sequence: CASSSGGADSYEQYF. CDR3 DNA: TGTGCCAGCAGCTCCGGAGGAGCGGACTCCTACGAGCAGTACTTC. The rearrangement joins TRBV28 to TRBJ2-7; maybe TRBD2 (5 bases). Germline V CDR1 and CDR2: MDHEN, SYDVKM. Trimming took off 6 bases at V and 0 bases at J, with 15 bases between the two ends. The CDR3 spans 15 residues.

This rearrangement joins TRBV5-1 to TRBJ1-4; D might be TRBD1 (5 bases). CDR1 is SGHRS, CDR2 YFSETQ, per germline. The CDR3 consists of 15 residues. Trimming stripped 4 bases from V and 0 bases from J, with 10 bases between. CDR3 loop: CASSVQGATNEKLFF. CDR3 coding DNA: TGCGCCAGCAGCGTCCAGGGCGCAACTAATGAAAAACTGTTTTTT.

This rearrangement joins TRBV5-1 to TRBJ2-7; 7 bases match TRBD2. Germline V CDR1 and CDR2: SGHRS, YFSETQ. V was clipped by 2 bases and J by 5 bases; unmatched bases: 10. This CDR3 has 15 amino acids. The CDR3 DNA follows: TGCGCCAGCAGCTTCGGCGGGAGTCCCCCCAACGAGCAGTACTTC. The encoded protein is CASSFGGSPPNEQYF.

This chain links TRBV4-1 with TRBJ1-5; D gene uncertain. The CDR3 has 14 amino acids. Germline CDR1 reads MGHRA; CDR2 reads YSYEKL. The V gene lost 4 bases and the J gene lost 2 bases, with 9 bases spanning the gap. This chain's CDR3 is CASSPYEGNQPQHF. In nucleotides, the CDR3 is TGCGCCAGCAGCCCCTATGAGGGCAATCAGCCCCAGCATTTT.

V gene TRBV6-5 combines with J gene TRBJ2-5; maybe TRBD2 (7 bases). Germline-derived CDR1 and CDR2 are MNHEY and SVGAGI. Trimming took 0 bases from V and 5 from J, leaving 10 bases between them. There are 14 residues in the CDR3. The CDR3 is CASSYSGGRETQYF. CDR3 in DNA: TGTGCCAGCAGTTACTCGGGGGGGCGGGAGACCCAGTACTTC.

The V call is TRBV13, the J call TRBJ2-5; possibly TRBD2 for D (6 bases). The CDR3 is 15 residues long. Looked up from germline, CDR1 is PRHDT and CDR2 is FYEKMQ (reference sequence). Trimming removed 6 bases from V and 2 bases from J, with 16 bases in between. The CDR3 protein is CASSSRPGGQETQYF. In DNA form, the CDR3 reads TGTGCCAGCAGTTCCAGACCCGGGGGACAAGAGACCCAGTACTTC.

This clone was recorded a few times. The rearrangement links TRBV5-1 to TRBJ2-7; the D gene is possibly TRBD2 (6 bases). V was trimmed by 3 bases and J by 0 bases, leaving 16 bases between them. The germline V gene has CDR1 SGHRS and CDR2 YFSETQ. The CDR3 runs 16 residues. The CDR3 here is CASSYGGTGNSYEQYF. CDR3 nucleotides: TGCGCCAGCAGCTACGGCGGGACGGGGAACTCCTACGAGCAGTACTTC.

The chain links TRBV5-6 to TRBJ2-2; 10 bases align to TRBD1. The CDR3 is 16 residues long. V trimming: 0 bases; J trimming: 3 bases; junction bases outside the gene matches: 2. The germline CDR1 and CDR2 sequences are SGHDT and YYEEEE. The CDR3 DNA reads as TGTGCCAGCAGCTTGGCCGACAGGGGGCACACCGGGGAGCTGTTTTTT. It yields the protein CASSLADRGHTGELFF.

As regards this clone: Sequence at one end of the junction differs from germline and may be a read error. This chain joins TRBV29-1 and TRBJ2-1; maybe TRBD1 (7 bases). Per germline, CDR1 SQVTM and CDR2 ANQGSEA. There are 13 residues in the CDR3. CDR3 DNA: TGCAGCGGTGAACCGGGACAGCGGGCGGAGCAGTTCTTC. Protein product: CSGEPGQRAEQFF.

The V gene is TRBV27, the J gene TRBJ2-1, with D possibly matching TRBD2 (6 bases). Per germline, CDR1 MNHEY and CDR2 SMNVEV (reference sequence). The CDR3 extends over 16 amino acids. Trimming took off 6 bases at V and 12 bases at J, with 27 bases between the two ends. This CDR3 is CASRGSRDFLEVGQFF. CDR3 DNA: TGTGCCAGCAGAGGATCCCGGGACTTCCTCGAGGTGGGGCAGTTCTTC.

The gene calls are TRBV19 and TRBJ2-2; tentatively, D is TRBD2 (5 bases). Germline assignment: CDR1 LNHDA and CDR2 SQIVND (reference sequence). The CDR3 is 16 amino acids. The V gene lost 0 bases and the J gene lost 5 bases, with 13 bases spanning the gap. DNA for the CDR3: TGTGCCAGTAGTATAGATCTGAACAGCGGAACCGGGGAGCTGTTTTTT. Its translation is CASSIDLNSGTGELFF.

This clone has more than one count but fewer than ten. V gene TRBV6-2 or TRBV6-3 combines with J gene TRBJ2-4; TRBD2 aligns across 10 bases. The ends lost 0 bases at V and 0 bases at J; junction bases unmatched: 5. The germline CDR1 and CDR2 sequences are MNHEY and SVGEGT. The CDR3 contains 18 residues. CDR3 sequence reads: CASSYSTKRGGAKNIQYF. The DNA of the CDR3 is TGTGCCAGCAGTTACTCGACGAAGCGGGGGGGAGCCAAAAACATTCAGTACTTC.

This chain links TRBV6-2 or TRBV6-3 with TRBJ2-2; 12 positions match TRBD1. The CDR3 has 17 residues. V was pared by 5 bases and J by 4 bases, with 8 bases of the junction left unmatched. Germline-derived CDR1 and CDR2 are MNHEY and SVGEGT. CDR3 amino acids: CASSPGTGGGGTGELFF. DNA for the CDR3: TGTGCCAGCAGTCCCGGGACAGGGGGCGGTGGCACCGGGGAGCTGTTTTTT.

The J gene is TRBJ1-6, the V gene TRBV2; tentatively, D is TRBD1 (6 bases). The V gene lost 1 base and the J gene lost 15 bases, with 16 bases spanning the gap. Looked up from germline, CDR1 is SNHLY and CDR2 is FYNNEI. The CDR3 is 14 amino acids. This chain's CDR3 is CASSEDRVRGLLHF. CDR3 coding DNA: TGTGCCAGCAGTGAAGACAGGGTCCGAGGTCTCCTCCACTTT. The full variable domain, completed using reference TRBV2 and TRBJ1-6, is EPEVTQTPSHQVTQMGQEVILRCVPISNHLYFYWYRQILGQKVEFLVSFYNNEISEKSEIFDDQFSVERPDGSNFTLKIRSTKLEDSAMYFCASSEDRVRGLLHFGNGTRLTVT.

This chain uses TRBV5-1 with TRBJ1-2, with 7 bases matching TRBD1. Germline CDR1 is SGHRS and CDR2 is YFSETQ. There are 13 residues in the CDR3. The V and J ends lost 7 bases and 3 bases, in that order; junction bases with no gene match: 6. CDR3 DNA sequence: TGCGCCAGCGGACCCGGGACAGACTATGGCTACACCTTC. Translating it yields CASGPGTDYGYTF.